These 28 T cell receptor beta chains were all obtained from the same sample, sequenced in a study of blood T cell repertoires in COVID-19. Repertoires were generated with immunoSEQ multiplex PCR, while TCRdb's copy carries only in-frame clones and drops some. This table holds around 110,000 clones, 90% found once. Sequenced: peripheral blood. The source of these receptors is a human donor with active COVID-19. The donor label of this sample is uncertain.

The chain is built from TRBV24-1 and TRBJ2-3; D is uncertain. CDR3 length: 18 amino acids. Germline CDR1 and CDR2: KGHDR and SFDVKD. V was pared by 5 bases and J by 5 bases, with 25 bases between. The CDR3 here is CATSVDFGLSESLDTQYF. CDR3 in DNA: TGTGCCACCAGTGTCGACTTTGGTCTCTCCGAGAGTCTAGATACGCAGTATTTT.

The chain links TRBV4-1 to TRBJ1-2, with 8 bases identical to TRBD1. CDR1 MGHRA and CDR2 YSYEKL come from the germline V gene. J gave up 9 bases and V 4 bases, and 7 bases lay outside the gene matches. The CDR3 totals 13 residues. The CDR3 sequence: CASSPQGALSYTF. In DNA form, the CDR3 reads TGCGCCAGCAGCCCCCAGGGGGCGCTTAGCTACACCTTC.

This clone appeared a single time. V and J are TRBV6-1 and TRBJ2-3; TRBD1 aligns across 10 bases. J gave up 6 bases and V 3 bases, and 3 bases lay outside the gene matches. This CDR3 contains 14 residues. Germline values: CDR1 MNHNS, CDR2 SASEGT. DNA for the CDR3: TGTGCCAGCAGTGACGGGACAGGGGCGGATACGCAGTATTTT. This codes for CASSDGTGADTQYF.

CDR3 sequence reads: CASSKRQGNEKLFF. The CDR3 DNA reads TGTGCCAGCAGTAAACGACAGGGGAATGAAAAACTGTTTTTT. This rearrangement joins TRBV6-2 or TRBV6-3 to TRBJ1-4, with 8 nucleotides matching TRBD1. The V and J ends lost 5 bases and 5 bases, in that order; junction bases with no gene match: 4. CDR3 length: 14 residues. Germline CDR1 and CDR2: MNHEY and SVGEGT.

A word on this clone: The junction shows a germline mismatch at one end, possibly a read error. This rearrangement joins TRBV24-1 to TRBJ1-1, with TRBD1 as a possible D gene (5 bases). Germline loops: CDR1 KGHDR, CDR2 SFDVKD. The CDR3 has 12 amino acids. The CDR3 loop is CATSDFYGGEKW. DNA for the CDR3: TGTGCCACCAGTGATTTTTACGGGGGGGAAAAATGG.

The V and J genes are TRBV2 and TRBJ2-5, with TRBD2 matching 14 bases. V shed 4 bases, J shed 2 bases, and the junction held 3 bases outside the gene matches. The CDR3 has 16 residues. The germline gives CDR1 SNHLY, CDR2 FYNNEI. The CDR3 spells CASSGGLAGEQETQYF. The CDR3 DNA reads as TGTGCCAGCAGTGGGGGACTAGCGGGGGAGCAAGAGACCCAGTACTTC.

CDR3 coding DNA: TGTGCCAGCAGCTCCCCGGGACAGATAAACTATGGCTACACCTTC. It is translated as CASSSPGQINYGYTF. This chain links TRBV7-9 with TRBJ1-2; TRBD1 agrees at 7 bases. CDR1 and CDR2 (germline): SEHNR, FQNEAQ (reference sequence). This CDR3 is built from 15 residues. V was pared by 4 bases and J by 2 bases, with 7 bases of the junction left unmatched.

The rearrangement joins TRBV27 to TRBJ1-1, with D hard to call. The V gene's germline CDR1 is MNHEY and CDR2 SMNVEV (reference sequence). The CDR3 has 13 residues. V shed 5 bases and J shed 2 bases, with 9 bases lying between them. CDR3 in DNA: TGTGCCAGCAGTATTGACTCAAACACTGAAGCTTTCTTT. Its translation: CASSIDSNTEAFF.

Concerning this clone itself: This specimen includes other DNA sequences encoding the same CDR3. The chain links TRBV18 to TRBJ1-5; unclear D gene. The CDR3 length is 13 residues. Germline V gene data show CDR1 as KGHSH and CDR2 as LQKENI. V gave up 2 bases and J gave up 7 bases, with 9 bases separating them. CDR3 sequence (DNA): TGTGCCAGCTCACCAGGGAGTGGCCAGCCCCAGCATTTT. Residues: CASSPGSGQPQHF.

The chain employs TRBV6-5 and TRBJ1-2; possible D gene TRBD1, 6 bases. The CDR3 is 13 amino acids. The ends were cut back, 6 bases at V and 8 bases at J, with 16 bases in the middle. Germline V CDR1 and CDR2: MNHEY, SVGAGI. CDR3 sequence reads: CASRAPGDWGYTF. As DNA, the CDR3 is TGTGCCAGCAGGGCCCCAGGGGATTGGGGCTACACCTTC.

This sequence joins TRBV5-1 and TRBJ1-1; weak D call: TRBD1 (5 bases). The CDR3 runs 15 residues. From germline, CDR1 is SGHRS and CDR2 YFSETQ. Deletions cut 3 bases from V and 2 bases from J, with 14 bases between. The CDR3 region is CASSSGRQTNTEAFF. The CDR3 DNA sequence: TGCGCCAGCAGCTCTGGACGACAGACTAACACTGAAGCTTTCTTT.

The chain carries TRBV14 and TRBJ2-7, with 9 bases aligning to TRBD1. Unmatched junction bases numbered 8, after V lost 3 bases and J lost 5 bases. Germline-derived CDR1 and CDR2 are SGHDN and FVKESK. The CDR3 spans 15 residues. The CDR3, as DNA: TGTGCCAGCAGCCAGGGACAGGGATGGATCCACGAGCAGTACTTC. Its translation is CASSQGQGWIHEQYF.

The rearrangement links TRBV6-1 to TRBJ1-5; D is perhaps TRBD1 (6 bases). CDR3 length equals 15 residues. Looked up from germline, CDR1 is MNHNS and CDR2 is SASEGT. V lost 2 bases, J lost 0 bases, and 8 bases lay in between. Here the CDR3 DNA reads TGTGCCAGCAGTGAACAGACAGGTAGCAATCAGCCCCAGCATTTT. Translation gives CASSEQTGSNQPQHF.

The V gene is TRBV18, the J gene TRBJ2-2; D is uncertain. V lost 3 bases, J lost 5 bases, and 25 bases lay in between. Germline CDR1 is KGHSH and CDR2 is LQKENI. The CDR3 is 19 residues long. This CDR3 reads CASSPPVGALRSGTGELFF. CDR3 sequence (DNA): TGTGCCAGCTCACCCCCCGTCGGAGCCCTTCGTTCCGGGACCGGGGAGCTGTTTTTT. Supplemented by reference TRBV18 and TRBJ2-2, the full variable domain reads NAGVMQNPRHLVRRRGQEARLRCSPMKGHSHVYWYRQLPEEGLKFMVYLQKENIIDESGMPKERFSAEFPKEGPSILRIQQVVRGDSAAYFCASSPPVGALRSGTGELFFGEGSRLTVL.

The V gene is TRBV4-1, the J gene TRBJ1-2; maybe TRBD1 (6 bases). The V end lost 4 bases, the J end lost 0 bases, and 18 bases lay between the germline ends. This CDR3 has 17 residues. Per germline, CDR1 MGHRA and CDR2 YSYEKL. CDR3 sequence: CASSPPLRTAANYGYTF. CDR3 DNA sequence: TGCGCCAGCAGCCCTCCGTTAAGGACAGCCGCTAACTATGGCTACACCTTC.

The chain has TRBV18 and TRBJ1-1; no reliable D call. The V and J ends lost 3 bases and 1 base respectively, with 15 bases between them. This CDR3 is 16 amino acids long. Germline CDR1 and CDR2: KGHSH and LQKENI. This CDR3 reads CASSPQKTSGNTEAFF. CDR3 bases: TGTGCCAGCTCACCCCAGAAGACCTCGGGGAACACTGAAGCTTTCTTT.

This chain links TRBV20-1 with TRBJ2-1, with no clear D. The V end was cut by 6 bases, the J end by 8 bases, with 11 bases between. The germline gives CDR1 DFQATT, CDR2 SNEGSKA (reference sequence). The CDR3 covers 11 residues. CDR3 in DNA: TGCAGTGCGCGAACCGTTTATGAGCAGTTCTTC. Translated, it gives CSARTVYEQFF.

The rearrangement uses TRBV7-2 and TRBJ1-2; D is uncertain. In germline, CDR1 is SGHTA, CDR2 FQGNSA. The CDR3 consists of 15 residues. V gave up 1 base and J gave up 5 bases, with 14 bases separating them. CDR3 amino acids: CASSLGRRQPYGYTF. The CDR3 DNA is TGTGCCAGCAGCTTAGGACGGAGGCAGCCATATGGCTACACCTTC.

This chain connects TRBV5-1 to TRBJ1-5; no firm D call. CDR3 size: 14 residues. The V end was cut by 5 bases, the J end by 8 bases, with 17 bases between. Germline V gives CDR1 SGHRS, CDR2 YFSETQ. The CDR3 region is CASRRVALEEPQHF. CDR3 DNA sequence: TGCGCCAGCAGAAGAGTTGCCCTCGAGGAGCCCCAGCATTTT.

This clone was counted once. DNA of the CDR3: TGCGCCAGCAGCCAAGAAGGCGGGACTGGGGCCAACGTCCTGACTTTC. It encodes CASSQEGGTGANVLTF. This sequence joins TRBV4-3 and TRBJ2-6; D possibly corresponds to TRBD2 (6 bases). V lost 0 bases, J lost 2 bases, and 8 bases lay in between. From germline, CDR1 is LGHNA and CDR2 YSLEER. The CDR3 has 16 amino acids.

V and J are TRBV6-4 and TRBJ2-1, with 7 nucleotides matching TRBD1. With V trimmed by 5 bases and J by 9 bases, 7 bases remained unmatched. The CDR3 is 13 amino acids. The germline gives CDR1 MRHNA, CDR2 SNTAGT. Here the CDR3 DNA reads TGTGCCAGCAGTCAAGGGGGCCTCGGTGAGCAGTTCTTC. This encodes CASSQGGLGEQFF.

The genes are TRBV9 and TRBJ1-2, with no clear D. The germline CDR1 and CDR2 sequences are SGDLS and YYNGEE. CDR3 length: 15 amino acids. Trimming cost V 3 bases and J 8 bases, with 20 bases left between them. The CDR3 loop reads CASSAPTEPSRGYTF. The CDR3 DNA is TGTGCCAGCAGCGCTCCAACAGAGCCCAGCCGCGGCTACACCTTC.

The chain uses TRBV6-5 and TRBJ1-6, with TRBD1 as a possible D gene (5 bases). Germline lookup yields CDR1 MNHEY and CDR2 SVGAGI. CDR3 length: 15 amino acids. V was cut by 2 bases and J by 2 bases, with 7 bases left in between. The CDR3 DNA follows: TGTGCCAGCAGTTACGGGGGGGCCTATAATTCACCCCTCCACTTT. It yields the protein CASSYGGAYNSPLHF.

This rearrangement joins TRBV27 to TRBJ1-2; D call uncertain. Germline CDR1 and CDR2: MNHEY and SMNVEV (reference sequence). Trimming took off 6 bases at V and 0 bases at J, with 11 bases between the two ends. The CDR3 covers 14 residues. CDR3 residues: CASRFTTSNYGYTF. CDR3 coding DNA: TGTGCCAGCAGGTTCACGACTTCTAACTATGGCTACACCTTC.

The genes are TRBV7-2 and TRBJ1-5; D is perhaps TRBD1 (5 bases). The V and J ends lost 5 bases and 2 bases respectively, with 16 bases between them. Germline V lookup: CDR1 SGHTA, CDR2 FQGNSA. The CDR3 consists of 16 residues. The CDR3, as DNA: TGTGCCAGCAGCCCGCAAGGACACATCGGCAATCAGCCCCAGCATTTT. It codes for CASSPQGHIGNQPQHF. Full variable domain (outside the CDR3, taken from reference TRBV7-2 and TRBJ1-5): GAGVSQSPSNKVTEKGKDVELRCDPISGHTALYWYRQSLGQGLEFLIYFQGNSAPDKSGLPSDRFSAERTGGSVSTLTIQRTQQEDSAVYLCASSPQGHIGNQPQHFGDGTRLSIL.

V is TRBV5-6 and J is TRBJ1-1, with no clear D. The CDR3 runs to 13 residues. The germline V gene encodes CDR1 SGHDT and CDR2 YYEEEE. The ends were cut back, 2 bases at V and 0 bases at J, with 5 bases in the middle. CDR3: CASSFQMNTEAFF. The CDR3 DNA sequence: TGTGCCAGCAGCTTTCAGATGAACACTGAAGCTTTCTTT.

The gene calls are TRBV5-5 and TRBJ2-7; 7 nucleotides align to TRBD1. V gave up 2 bases and J gave up 3 bases; unmatched junction bases: 8. This CDR3 contains 15 residues. Germline V gene lookup returns CDR1 SGHKS and CDR2 YYEKEE (reference sequence). The CDR3 loop reads CASSFRLGTVYEQYF. Here the CDR3 DNA reads TGTGCCAGCAGCTTTCGGTTAGGGACAGTCTACGAGCAGTACTTC.

This clone came up once. CDR3 sequence reads: CASSRDSQYNEQFF. As DNA, the CDR3 is TGCGCCAGCAGCAGGGACAGCCAATACAATGAGCAGTTCTTC. The genes are TRBV5-1 and TRBJ2-1, with TRBD1 matching 7 bases. The CDR3 is 14 residues long. Germline CDR1 and CDR2: SGHRS and YFSETQ. Trimming cost V 4 bases and J 4 bases; bases outside gene matches: 5.